This TCR beta chain was found in a study of cytomegalovirus exposure and HLA in healthy donors. General study results and limits: According to a subsequent analysis, TCR clusters identified in the first cohort showed a tendency to co-occur across the roughly 120 validation repertoires. Among TCR beta chains, those listed as cytomegalovirus-associated numbered fewer than 200.

Of note for this clone: Its target is not known.

The V end lost 4 bases, the J end lost 5 bases, and 8 bases lay between the germline ends. CDR3 length equals 12 residues. The germline CDR1 and CDR2 sequences are MNHNS and SASEGT. Assay used: immunoSEQ multiplex PCR; TCRdb lists only in-frame clones, some missing. Of around 70,000 clones in the sample, 94% were seen once. This chain joins TRBV6-1 and TRBJ2-5; D uncertain. This TCR was recovered from a man younger than 35 in good health and CMV-seropositive. Sequencing was carried out using PBMCs. Written as DNA, the CDR3 is TGTGCCAGCAGTGCAACAGTGGAGACCCAGTACTTC. Translation gives CASSATVETQYF.